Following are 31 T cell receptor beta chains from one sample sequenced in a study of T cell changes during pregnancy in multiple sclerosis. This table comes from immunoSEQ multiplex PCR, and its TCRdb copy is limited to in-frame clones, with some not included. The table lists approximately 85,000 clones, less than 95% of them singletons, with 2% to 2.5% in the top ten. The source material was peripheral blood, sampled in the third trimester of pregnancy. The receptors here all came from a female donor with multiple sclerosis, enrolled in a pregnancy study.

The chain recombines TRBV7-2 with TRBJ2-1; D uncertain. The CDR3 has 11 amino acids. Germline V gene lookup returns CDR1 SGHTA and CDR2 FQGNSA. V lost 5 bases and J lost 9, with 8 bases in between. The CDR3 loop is CASSHTSEQFF. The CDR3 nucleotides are TGTGCCAGCAGCCATACCAGTGAGCAGTTCTTC.

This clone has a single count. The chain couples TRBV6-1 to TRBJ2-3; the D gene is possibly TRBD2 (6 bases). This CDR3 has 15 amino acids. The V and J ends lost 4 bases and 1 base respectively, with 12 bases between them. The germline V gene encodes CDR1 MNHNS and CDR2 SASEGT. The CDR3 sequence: CASSVLGGGTDTQYF. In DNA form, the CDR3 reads TGTGCCAGCAGTGTGTTGGGGGGAGGCACAGATACGCAGTATTTT.

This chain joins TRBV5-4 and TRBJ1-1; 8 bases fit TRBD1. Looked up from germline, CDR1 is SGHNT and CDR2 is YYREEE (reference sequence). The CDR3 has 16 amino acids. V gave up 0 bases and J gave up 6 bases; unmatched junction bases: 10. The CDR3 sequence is CASSLDQGARSAEAFF. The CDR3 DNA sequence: TGTGCCAGCAGCTTGGATCAGGGGGCGCGGAGCGCTGAAGCTTTCTTT. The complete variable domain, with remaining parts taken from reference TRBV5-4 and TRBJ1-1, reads ETGVTQSPTHLIKTRGQQVTLRCSSQSGHNTVSWYQQALGQGPQFIFQYYREEENGRGNFPPRFSGLQFPNYSSELNVNALELDDSALYLCASSLDQGARSAEAFFGQGTRLTVV.

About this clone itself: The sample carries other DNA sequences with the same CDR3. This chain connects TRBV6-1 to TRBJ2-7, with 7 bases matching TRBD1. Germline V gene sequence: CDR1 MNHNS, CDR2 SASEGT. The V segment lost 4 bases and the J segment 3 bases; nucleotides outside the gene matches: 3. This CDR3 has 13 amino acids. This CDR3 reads CASSAGQLYEQYF. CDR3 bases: TGTGCCAGCAGTGCGGGACAGCTCTACGAGCAGTACTTC.

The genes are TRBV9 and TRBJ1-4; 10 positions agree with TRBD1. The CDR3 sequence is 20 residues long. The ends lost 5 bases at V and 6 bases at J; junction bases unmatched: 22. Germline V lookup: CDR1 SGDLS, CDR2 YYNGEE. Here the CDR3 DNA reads TGTGCCAGCAGTGTGCCGTCTGGGGACAGGGGAAAGGGAGGGTATGAAAAACTGTTTTTT. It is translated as CASSVPSGDRGKGGYEKLFF. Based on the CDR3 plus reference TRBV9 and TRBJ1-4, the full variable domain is DSGVTQTPKHLITATGQRVTLRCSPRSGDLSVYWYQQSLDQGLQFLIQYYNGEERAKGNILERFSAQQFPDLHSELNLSSLELGDSALYFCASSVPSGDRGKGGYEKLFFGSGTQLSVL.

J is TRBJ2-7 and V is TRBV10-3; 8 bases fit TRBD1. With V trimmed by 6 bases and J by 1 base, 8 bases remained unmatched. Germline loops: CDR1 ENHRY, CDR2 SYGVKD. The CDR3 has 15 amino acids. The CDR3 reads CAISARGTGSYEQYF. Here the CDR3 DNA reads TGTGCCATCAGCGCCCGGGGGACAGGTTCCTACGAGCAGTACTTC.

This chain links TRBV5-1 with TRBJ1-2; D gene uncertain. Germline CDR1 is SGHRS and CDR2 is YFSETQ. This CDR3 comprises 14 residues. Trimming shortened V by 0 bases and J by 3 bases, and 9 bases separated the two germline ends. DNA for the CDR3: TGCGCCAGCAGCTTGGGGGAGAGAGACTATGGCTACACCTTC. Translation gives CASSLGERDYGYTF.

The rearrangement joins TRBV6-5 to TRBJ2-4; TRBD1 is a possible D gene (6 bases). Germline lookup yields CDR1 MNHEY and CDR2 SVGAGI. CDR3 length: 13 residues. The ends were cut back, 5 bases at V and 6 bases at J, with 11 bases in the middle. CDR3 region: CASSLTGRNIQYF. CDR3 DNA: TGTGCCAGCAGTCTAACAGGGAGAAACATTCAGTACTTC.

In nucleotides, the CDR3 is TGTGCCAGCCGGGTCTCTGGGGCCAACGTCCTGACTTTC. It specifies CASRVSGANVLTF. V is TRBV7-8 and J is TRBJ2-6; D is uncertain. Germline CDR1 is SGHVS and CDR2 is FQNEAQ. The V end was cut by 8 bases, the J end by 0 bases, with 5 bases between. The CDR3 has 13 residues.

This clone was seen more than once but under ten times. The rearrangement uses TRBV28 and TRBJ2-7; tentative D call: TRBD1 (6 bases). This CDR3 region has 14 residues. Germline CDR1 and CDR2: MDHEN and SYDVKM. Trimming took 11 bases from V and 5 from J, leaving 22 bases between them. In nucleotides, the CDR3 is TGTGCCGCACGTCCGGCAGGGGAATTTAACGAGCAGTACTTC. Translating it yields CAARPAGEFNEQYF.

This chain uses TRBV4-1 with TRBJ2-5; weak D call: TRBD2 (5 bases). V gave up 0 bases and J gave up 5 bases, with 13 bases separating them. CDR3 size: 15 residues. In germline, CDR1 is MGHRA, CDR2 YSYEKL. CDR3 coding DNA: TGCGCCAGCAGCCAAGATCCGGACCAGCGGGAGACCCAGTACTTC. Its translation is CASSQDPDQRETQYF.

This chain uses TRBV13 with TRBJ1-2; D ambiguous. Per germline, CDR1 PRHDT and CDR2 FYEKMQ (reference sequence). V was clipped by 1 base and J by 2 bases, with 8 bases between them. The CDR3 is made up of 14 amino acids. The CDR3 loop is CASSLDAANYGYTF. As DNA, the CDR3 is TGTGCCAGCAGCTTAGACGCCGCGAACTATGGCTACACCTTC. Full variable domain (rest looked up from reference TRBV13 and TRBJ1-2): AAGVIQSPRHLIKEKRETATLKCYPIPRHDTVYWYQQGPGQDPQFLISFYEKMQSDKGSIPDRFSAQQFSDYHSELNMSSLELGDSALYFCASSLDAANYGYTFGSGTRLTVV.

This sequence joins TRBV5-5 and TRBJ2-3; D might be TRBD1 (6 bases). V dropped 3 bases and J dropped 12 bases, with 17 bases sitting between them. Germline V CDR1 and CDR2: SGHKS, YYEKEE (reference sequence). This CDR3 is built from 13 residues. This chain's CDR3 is CASSSQGLLEQYF. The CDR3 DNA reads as TGTGCCAGCAGCTCCCAGGGGCTACTCGAACAGTATTTT.

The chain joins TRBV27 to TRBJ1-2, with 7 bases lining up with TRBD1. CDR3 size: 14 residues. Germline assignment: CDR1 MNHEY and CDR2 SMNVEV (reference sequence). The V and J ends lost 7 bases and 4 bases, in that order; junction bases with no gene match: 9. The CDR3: CASTLQGNVYGYTF. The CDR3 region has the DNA TGTGCCAGCACACTACAGGGGAATGTCTATGGCTACACCTTC.

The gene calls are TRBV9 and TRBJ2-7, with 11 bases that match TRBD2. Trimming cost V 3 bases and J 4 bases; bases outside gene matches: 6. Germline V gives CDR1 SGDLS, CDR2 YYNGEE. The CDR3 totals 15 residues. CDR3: CASSGTSGPPYEQYF. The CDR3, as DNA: TGTGCCAGCAGCGGGACTAGCGGGCCGCCATACGAGCAGTACTTC.

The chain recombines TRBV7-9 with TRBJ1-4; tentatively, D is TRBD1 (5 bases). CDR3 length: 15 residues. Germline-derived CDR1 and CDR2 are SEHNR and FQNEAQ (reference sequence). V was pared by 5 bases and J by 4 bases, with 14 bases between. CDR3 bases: TGTGCCAGCAGCAACTCAGGGATGGGTAATGAAAAACTGTTTTTT. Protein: CASSNSGMGNEKLFF.

CDR3 nucleotides: TGTGCCTGTACCCAGTTTCTAGCGGGGGGGACAGATACGCAGTATTTT. Translating it yields CACTQFLAGGTDTQYF. The chain has TRBV30 and TRBJ2-3, with 12 nucleotides matching TRBD2. Trimming removed 6 bases from V and 3 bases from J; junction bases left unmatched: 10. The CDR3 is 16 amino acids. CDR1 is GTSNPN, CDR2 SVGIG, per germline (reference sequence).

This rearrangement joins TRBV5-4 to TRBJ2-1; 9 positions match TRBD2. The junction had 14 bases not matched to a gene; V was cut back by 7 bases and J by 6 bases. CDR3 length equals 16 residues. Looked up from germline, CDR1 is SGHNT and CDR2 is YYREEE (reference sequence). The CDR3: CASCLGAGGVGNEQFF. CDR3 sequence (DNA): TGTGCCAGCTGCCTTGGGGCGGGGGGGGTTGGCAATGAGCAGTTCTTC.

The CDR3 nucleotides read TGTGCCAGCAGCTGGGGGGGCCTAGGAGATACGCAGTATTTT. Its protein is CASSWGGLGDTQYF. The gene calls are TRBV9 and TRBJ2-3, with a tentative D call TRBD2 (7 bases). Germline V gives CDR1 SGDLS, CDR2 YYNGEE. The CDR3 totals 14 residues. V was pared by 4 bases and J by 5 bases, with 14 bases between.

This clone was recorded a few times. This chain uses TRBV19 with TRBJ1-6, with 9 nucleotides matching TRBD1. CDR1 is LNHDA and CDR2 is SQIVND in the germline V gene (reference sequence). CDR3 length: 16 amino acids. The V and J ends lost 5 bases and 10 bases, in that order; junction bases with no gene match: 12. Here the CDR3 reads CASSFPGQGVESPLHF. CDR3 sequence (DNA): TGTGCCAGTAGTTTCCCGGGACAGGGTGTAGAGTCACCCCTCCACTTT.

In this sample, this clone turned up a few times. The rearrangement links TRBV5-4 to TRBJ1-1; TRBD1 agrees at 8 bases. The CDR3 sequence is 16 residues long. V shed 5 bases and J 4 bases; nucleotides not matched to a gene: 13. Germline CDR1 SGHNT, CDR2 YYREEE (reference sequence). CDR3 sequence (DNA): TGTGCCAGCAGTTCAGGGGGCGCGAAGTCGGTCACTGAAGCTTTCTTT. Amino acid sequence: CASSSGGAKSVTEAFF.

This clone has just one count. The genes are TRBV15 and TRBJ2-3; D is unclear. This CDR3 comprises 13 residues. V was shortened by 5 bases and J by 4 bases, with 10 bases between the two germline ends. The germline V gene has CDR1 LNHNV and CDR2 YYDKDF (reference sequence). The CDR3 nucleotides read TGTGCCACCAGCCAAGGTGGAGCAGATACGCAGTATTTT. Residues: CATSQGGADTQYF.

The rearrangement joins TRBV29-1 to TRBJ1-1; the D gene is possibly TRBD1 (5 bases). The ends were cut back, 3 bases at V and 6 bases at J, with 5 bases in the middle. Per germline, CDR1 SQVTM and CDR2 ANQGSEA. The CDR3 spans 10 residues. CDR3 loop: CSVEGPEAFF. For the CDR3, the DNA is TGCAGCGTTGAGGGGCCTGAAGCTTTCTTT.

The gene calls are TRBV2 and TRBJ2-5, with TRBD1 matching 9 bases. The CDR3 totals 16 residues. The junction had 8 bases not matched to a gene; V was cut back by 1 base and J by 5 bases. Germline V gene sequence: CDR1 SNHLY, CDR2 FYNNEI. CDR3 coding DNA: TGTGCCAGCAGTGAAGTGGACAGGGGAAGTAGGGAGACCCAGTACTTC. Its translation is CASSEVDRGSRETQYF.

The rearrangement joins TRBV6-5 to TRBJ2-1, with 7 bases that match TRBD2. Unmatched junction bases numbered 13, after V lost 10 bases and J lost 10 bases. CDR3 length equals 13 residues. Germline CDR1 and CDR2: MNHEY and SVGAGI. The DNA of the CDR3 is TGTGCCACCCTTTCTGCGGGGGAAGTGGAGCAGTTCTTC. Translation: CATLSAGEVEQFF.

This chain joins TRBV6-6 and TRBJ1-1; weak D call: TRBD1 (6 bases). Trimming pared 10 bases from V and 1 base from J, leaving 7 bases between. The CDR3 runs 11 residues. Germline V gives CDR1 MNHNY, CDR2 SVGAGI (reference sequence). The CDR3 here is CATDRNTEAFF. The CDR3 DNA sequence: TGTGCCACGGACAGGAACACTGAAGCTTTCTTT.

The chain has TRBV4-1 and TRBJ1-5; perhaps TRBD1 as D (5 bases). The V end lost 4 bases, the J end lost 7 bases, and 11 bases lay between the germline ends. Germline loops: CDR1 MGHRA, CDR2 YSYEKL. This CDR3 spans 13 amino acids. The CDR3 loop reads CASSLRGDQPQHF. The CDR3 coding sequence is TGCGCCAGCAGCCTAAGGGGTGACCAGCCCCAGCATTTT.

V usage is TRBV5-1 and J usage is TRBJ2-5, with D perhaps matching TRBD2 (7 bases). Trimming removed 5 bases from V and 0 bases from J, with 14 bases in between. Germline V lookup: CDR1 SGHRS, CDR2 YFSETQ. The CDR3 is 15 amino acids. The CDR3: CASRGAGAHQETQYF. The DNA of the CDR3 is TGCGCCAGCAGGGGGGCGGGGGCCCACCAAGAGACCCAGTACTTC.

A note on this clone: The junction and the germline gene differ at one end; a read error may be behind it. The CDR3 nucleotides are TGTGCTAGCAGCTTAGGGGGGGGCTCCTACGAGCAGTACTTC. Protein sequence: CASSLGGGSYEQYF. The chain links TRBV7-7 to TRBJ2-7; D may be TRBD2 (7 bases). The length of the CDR3 is 14 residues. Germline V gives CDR1 SSHAT, CDR2 FNYEAQ (reference sequence).

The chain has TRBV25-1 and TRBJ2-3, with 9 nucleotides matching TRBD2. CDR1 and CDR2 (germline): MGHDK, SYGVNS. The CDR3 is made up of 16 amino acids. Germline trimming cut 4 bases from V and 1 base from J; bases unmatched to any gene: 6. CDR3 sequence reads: CASSGSGGLRTDTQYF. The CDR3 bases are TGTGCCAGCAGTGGTAGCGGGGGACTTCGCACAGATACGCAGTATTTT. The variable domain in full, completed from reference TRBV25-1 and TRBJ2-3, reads EADIYQTPRYLVIGTGKKITLECSQTMGHDKMYWYQQDPGMELHLIHYSYGVNSTEKGDLSSESTVSRIRTEHFPLTLESARPSHTSQYLCASSGSGGLRTDTQYFGPGTRLTVL.

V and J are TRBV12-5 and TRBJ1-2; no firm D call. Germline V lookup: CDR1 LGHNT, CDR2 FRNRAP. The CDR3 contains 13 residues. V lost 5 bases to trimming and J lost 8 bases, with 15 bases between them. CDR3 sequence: CASGPSYASGYTF. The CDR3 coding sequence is TGTGCTAGTGGTCCGAGCTACGCCTCCGGCTACACCTTC.